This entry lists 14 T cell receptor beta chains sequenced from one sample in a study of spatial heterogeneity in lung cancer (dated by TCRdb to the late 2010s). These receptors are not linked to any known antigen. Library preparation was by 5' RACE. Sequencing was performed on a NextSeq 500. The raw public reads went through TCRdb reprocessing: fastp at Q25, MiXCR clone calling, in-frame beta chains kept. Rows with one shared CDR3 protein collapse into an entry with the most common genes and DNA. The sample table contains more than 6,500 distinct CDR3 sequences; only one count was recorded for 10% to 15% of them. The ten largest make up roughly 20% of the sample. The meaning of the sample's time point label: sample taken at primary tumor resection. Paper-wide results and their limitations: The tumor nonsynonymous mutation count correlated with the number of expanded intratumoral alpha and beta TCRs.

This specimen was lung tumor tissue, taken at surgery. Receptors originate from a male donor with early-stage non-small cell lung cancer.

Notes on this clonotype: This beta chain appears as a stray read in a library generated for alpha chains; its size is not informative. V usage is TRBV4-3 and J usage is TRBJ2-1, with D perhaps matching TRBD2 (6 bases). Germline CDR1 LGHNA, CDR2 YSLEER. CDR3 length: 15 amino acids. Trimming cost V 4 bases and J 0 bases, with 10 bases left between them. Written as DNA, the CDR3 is TGCGCCAGCAGCCGGGAGCGGGTCTCCTACAATGAGCAGTTCTTC. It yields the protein CASSRERVSYNEQFF.

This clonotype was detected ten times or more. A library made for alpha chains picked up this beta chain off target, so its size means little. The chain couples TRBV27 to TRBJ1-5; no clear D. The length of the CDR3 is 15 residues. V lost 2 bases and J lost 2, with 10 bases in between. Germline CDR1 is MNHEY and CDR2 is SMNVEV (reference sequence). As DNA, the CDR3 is TGTGCCAGCAGTTTAGGTCCCTTTGGCAATCAGCCCCAGCATTTT. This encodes CASSLGPFGNQPQHF.

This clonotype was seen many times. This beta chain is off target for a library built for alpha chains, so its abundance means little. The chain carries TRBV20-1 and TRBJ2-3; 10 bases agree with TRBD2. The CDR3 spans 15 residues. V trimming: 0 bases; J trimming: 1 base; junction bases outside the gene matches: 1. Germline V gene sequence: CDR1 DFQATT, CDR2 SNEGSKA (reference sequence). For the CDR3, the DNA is TGCAGTGCTAGAGAACTAGCGGGACGCACAGATACGCAGTATTTT. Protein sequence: CSARELAGRTDTQYF.

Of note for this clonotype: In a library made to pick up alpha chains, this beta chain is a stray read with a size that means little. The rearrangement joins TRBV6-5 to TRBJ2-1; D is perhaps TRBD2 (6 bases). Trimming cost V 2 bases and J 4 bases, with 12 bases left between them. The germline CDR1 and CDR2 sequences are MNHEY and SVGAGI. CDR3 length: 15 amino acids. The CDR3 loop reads CASSYGGAGYNEQFF. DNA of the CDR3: TGTGCCAGCAGTTACGGAGGGGCTGGTTACAATGAGCAGTTCTTC.

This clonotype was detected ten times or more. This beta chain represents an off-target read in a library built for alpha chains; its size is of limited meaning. The CDR3 DNA sequence: TGTGCCAGCAGCTTATCGCCGGGTCACAATGAGCAGTTCTTC. Translating it yields CASSLSPGHNEQFF. The chain links TRBV7-6 to TRBJ2-1, with unresolved D. Germline loops: CDR1 SGHVS, CDR2 FNYEAQ. The CDR3 runs to 14 residues. The V and J ends lost 2 bases and 5 bases respectively, with 10 bases between them.

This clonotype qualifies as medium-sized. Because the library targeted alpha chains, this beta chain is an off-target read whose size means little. The CDR3 loop is CASSSTSGGTDTQYF. The CDR3, as DNA: TGTGCCAGCAGTTCAACTAGCGGAGGCACAGATACGCAGTATTTT. The chain uses TRBV11-2 and TRBJ2-3; 8 bases align to TRBD2. The CDR3 sequence is 15 residues long. V lost 6 bases and J lost 1; bases outside the gene matches: 6. The germline gives CDR1 SGHAT, CDR2 FQNNGV.

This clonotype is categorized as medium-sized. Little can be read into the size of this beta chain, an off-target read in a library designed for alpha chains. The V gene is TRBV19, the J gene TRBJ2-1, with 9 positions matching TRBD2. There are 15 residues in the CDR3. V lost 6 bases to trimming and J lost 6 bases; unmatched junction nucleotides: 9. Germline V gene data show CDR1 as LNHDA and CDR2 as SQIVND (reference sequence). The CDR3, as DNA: TGTGCCAGTAGGTCCAGTAGCGGGAGAGGCAATGAGCAGTTCTTC. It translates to CASRSSSGRGNEQFF.

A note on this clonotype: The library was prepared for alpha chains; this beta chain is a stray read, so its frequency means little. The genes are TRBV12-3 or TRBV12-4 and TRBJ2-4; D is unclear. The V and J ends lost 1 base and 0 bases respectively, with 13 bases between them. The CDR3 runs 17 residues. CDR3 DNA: TGTGCCAGCAGTTTAGAGGAGTCCTCCCTAGCCAAAAACATTCAGTACTTC. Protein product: CASSLEESSLAKNIQYF.

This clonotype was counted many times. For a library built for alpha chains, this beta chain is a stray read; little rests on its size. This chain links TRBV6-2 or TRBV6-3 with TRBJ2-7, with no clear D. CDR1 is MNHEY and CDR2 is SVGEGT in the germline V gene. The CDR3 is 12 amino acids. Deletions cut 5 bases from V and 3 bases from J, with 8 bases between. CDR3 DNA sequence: TGTGCCAGCAGTCAGGTCCGCTACGAGCAGTACTTC. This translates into CASSQVRYEQYF.

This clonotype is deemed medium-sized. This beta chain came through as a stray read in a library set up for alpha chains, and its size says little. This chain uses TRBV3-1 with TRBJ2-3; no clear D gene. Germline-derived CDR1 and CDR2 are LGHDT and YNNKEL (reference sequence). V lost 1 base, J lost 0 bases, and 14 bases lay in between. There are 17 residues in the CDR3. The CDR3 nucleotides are TGTGCCAGCAGCCAAGGGCCTGCACCCCAGAGCACAGATACGCAGTATTTT. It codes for CASSQGPAPQSTDTQYF.

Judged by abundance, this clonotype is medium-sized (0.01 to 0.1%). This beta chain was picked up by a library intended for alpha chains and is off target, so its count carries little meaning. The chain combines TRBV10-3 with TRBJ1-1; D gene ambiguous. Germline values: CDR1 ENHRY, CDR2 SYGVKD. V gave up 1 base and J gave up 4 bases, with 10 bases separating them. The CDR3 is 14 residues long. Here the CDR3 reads CAISEYEGTTEAFF. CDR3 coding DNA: TGTGCCATCAGTGAGTATGAGGGAACCACTGAAGCTTTCTTT.

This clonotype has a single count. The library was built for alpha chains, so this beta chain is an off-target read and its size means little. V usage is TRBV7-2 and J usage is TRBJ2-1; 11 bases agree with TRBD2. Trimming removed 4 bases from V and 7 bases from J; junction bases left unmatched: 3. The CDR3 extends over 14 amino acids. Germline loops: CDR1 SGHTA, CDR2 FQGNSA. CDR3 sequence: CASSSRTSGNEQFF. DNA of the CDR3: TGTGCCAGCAGCTCCCGGACTAGCGGGAATGAGCAGTTCTTC.

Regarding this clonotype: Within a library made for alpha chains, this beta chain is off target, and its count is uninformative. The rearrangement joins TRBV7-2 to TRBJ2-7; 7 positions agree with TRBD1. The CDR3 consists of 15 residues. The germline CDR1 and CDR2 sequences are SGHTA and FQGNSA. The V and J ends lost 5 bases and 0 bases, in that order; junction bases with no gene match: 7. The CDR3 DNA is TGTGCCAGCAGCCGGGGACAGACAAGCTCCTACGAGCAGTACTTC. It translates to CASSRGQTSSYEQYF.

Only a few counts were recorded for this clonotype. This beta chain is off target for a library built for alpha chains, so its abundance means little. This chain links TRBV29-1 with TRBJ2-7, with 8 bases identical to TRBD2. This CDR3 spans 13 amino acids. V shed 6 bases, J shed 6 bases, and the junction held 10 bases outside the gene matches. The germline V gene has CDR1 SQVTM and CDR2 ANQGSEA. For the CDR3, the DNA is TGCAGCGTCGGAGCGGGAGAGGGGGGCGAGCAGTACTTC. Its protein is CSVGAGEGGEQYF.